Below, 27 T cell receptor beta chains from the same sample are listed, as sequenced in a study of Ad26.COV2.S vaccination and SARS-CoV-2 variants. Documented treatment: about 20 received Ad26.COV2.S at low or high dose, single or two shots; 5 received placebo; per-sample allocation not given. Sampling was done on day 63 after the first vaccine or placebo injection. This table comes from immunoSEQ multiplex PCR, and its TCRdb copy is limited to in-frame clones, with some not included. The sample carries approximately 480,000 clones, approximately 88% recorded once. The sequenced sample was peripheral blood, obtained in a trial of Ad26.COV2.S vaccine versus placebo. The receptors were sampled from a person aged 18 to 59 who received the Ad26.COV2.S COVID-19 vaccine or a placebo.

The J gene is TRBJ2-2, the V gene TRBV5-4; D is unclear. There are 13 residues in the CDR3. Germline V CDR1 and CDR2: SGHNT, YYREEE (reference sequence). With 0 bases removed from V and 4 bases from J, the gap between germline ends came to 4 bases. The CDR3 here is CASSLDGTGELFF. The CDR3 DNA follows: TGTGCCAGCAGCTTGGATGGCACCGGGGAGCTGTTTTTT.

The chain couples TRBV19 to TRBJ1-5, with 7 bases matching TRBD1. This CDR3 is built from 13 residues. The V and J ends lost 5 bases and 3 bases, in that order; junction bases with no gene match: 1. Germline V lookup: CDR1 LNHDA, CDR2 SQIVND (reference sequence). The CDR3 reads CASSDRANQPQHF. The CDR3 region has the DNA TGTGCCAGTAGTGACAGGGCCAATCAGCCCCAGCATTTT. The variable domain in full, completed from reference TRBV19 and TRBJ1-5, reads DGGITQSPKYLFRKEGQNVTLSCEQNLNHDAMYWYRQDPGQGLRLIYYSQIVNDFQKGDIAEGYSVSREKKESFPLTVTSAQKNPTAFYLCASSDRANQPQHFGDGTRLSIL.

The V and J genes are TRBV28 and TRBJ1-6, with 8 nucleotides matching TRBD1. The germline V gene encodes CDR1 MDHEN and CDR2 SYDVKM. V was pared by 9 bases and J by 8 bases, with 6 bases of the junction left unmatched. The CDR3 sequence is 13 residues long. CDR3 coding DNA: TGTGCCAGTAACAGGGGGACTTATTCACCCCTCCACTTT. Protein product: CASNRGTYSPLHF.

There are a few counts of this clone. This sequence joins TRBV28 and TRBJ1-4; weak D call: TRBD1 (5 bases). There are 14 residues in the CDR3. Germline V gives CDR1 MDHEN, CDR2 SYDVKM. V lost 3 bases and J 7 bases, leaving 12 bases between the germline ends. CDR3: CASSFRQRGEKLFF. In nucleotides, the CDR3 is TGTGCCAGCAGTTTTAGACAGAGGGGTGAAAAACTGTTTTTT.

This chain links TRBV4-3 with TRBJ1-2; TRBD1 matches 8 bases. Germline values: CDR1 LGHNA, CDR2 YSLEER. The CDR3 extends over 15 amino acids. V gave up 2 bases and J gave up 5 bases; unmatched junction bases: 7. CDR3 nucleotide sequence: TGCGCCAGCAGCCAAACAACAGGGGGGGCGTATGGCTACACCTTC. This sequence encodes CASSQTTGGAYGYTF.

For this clone: One end of the junction varies from germline; a read error may be responsible. The chain has TRBV7-7 and TRBJ2-1; 7 bases agree with TRBD1. Germline-derived CDR1 and CDR2 are SSHAT and FNYEAQ (reference sequence). CDR3 length equals 13 residues. The CDR3 nucleotides read TGTGCTAGCAGCTTAGCGCCGGGACAGCTCCTGTTCTTC. It specifies CASSLAPGQLLFF.

This chain connects TRBV24-1 to TRBJ2-2, with 8 bases aligning to TRBD2. Germline V gene data show CDR1 as KGHDR and CDR2 as SFDVKD. This CDR3 has 18 amino acids. V was clipped by 5 bases and J by 1 base; unmatched bases: 11. The CDR3, as DNA: TGTGCCACCAGTGCCCGCCGGGGGGGGGTCGTGAACACCGGGGAGCTGTTTTTT. Its protein is CATSARRGGVVNTGELFF.

The chain has TRBV7-9 and TRBJ2-7; D gene unclear. The CDR3 is 11 residues long. Germline-derived CDR1 and CDR2 are SEHNR and FQNEAQ (reference sequence). V lost 5 bases, J lost 8 bases, and 10 bases lay in between. CDR3: CASSHSLKQYF. DNA for the CDR3: TGTGCCAGCAGCCACTCTCTCAAGCAGTACTTC.

The V gene is TRBV10-3, the J gene TRBJ2-2; D uncertain. V shed 3 bases and J shed 0 bases, with 5 bases lying between them. This CDR3 contains 14 residues. The germline V gene encodes CDR1 ENHRY and CDR2 SYGVKD. The CDR3: CAISDGTNTGELFF. CDR3 DNA: TGTGCCATCAGTGATGGGACGAACACCGGGGAGCTGTTTTTT.

The chain combines TRBV28 with TRBJ2-1, with 9 bases lining up with TRBD2. CDR3 length equals 17 residues. CDR1 is MDHEN, CDR2 SYDVKM, per germline. The J segment lost 6 bases and the V segment lost 5 bases, leaving 14 bases of the junction unmatched. CDR3 sequence (DNA): TGTGCCAGCAGTCCGCTCGGGACTAGCTTACTTGGCAATGAGCAGTTCTTC. Protein: CASSPLGTSLLGNEQFF.

The chain is built from TRBV7-9 and TRBJ2-7, with 7 bases matching TRBD2. V dropped 8 bases and J dropped 3; count of bases not matched to a gene: 10. Germline V gene lookup returns CDR1 SEHNR and CDR2 FQNEAQ (reference sequence). The CDR3 loop spans 14 amino acids. CDR3 residues: CASSPGGSLYEQYF. DNA for the CDR3: TGTGCCAGCTCCCCGGGCGGGAGTCTCTACGAGCAGTACTTC.

This clone was detected a few times. The V gene is TRBV18, the J gene TRBJ2-6; the match to TRBD1 covers 7 bases. The CDR3 has 21 residues. In germline, CDR1 is KGHSH, CDR2 LQKENI. Losses at the gene ends were 5 bases for V and 0 bases for J; bases not matched to a gene: 19. The CDR3 bases are TGTGCCAGCTCAAGGGCGTTAAGGAGAGGGACAGATTTCTCTGGGGCCAACGTCCTGACTTTC. Translation: CASSRALRRGTDFSGANVLTF.

This rearrangement joins TRBV27 to TRBJ2-3, with unresolved D. V was clipped by 6 bases and J by 1 base, with 14 bases between them. CDR3 size: 15 residues. Germline CDR1 MNHEY, CDR2 SMNVEV (reference sequence). CDR3: CASRAFSKGTDTQYF. The CDR3 DNA reads as TGTGCCAGCAGGGCCTTCTCGAAGGGCACAGATACGCAGTATTTT.

This rearrangement joins TRBV11-3 to TRBJ2-2; D gene unclear. The CDR3 runs to 14 residues. CDR1 is SGHNT and CDR2 is YENEEA in the germline V gene. V was trimmed by 2 bases and J by 6 bases, leaving 10 bases between them. CDR3 in amino acids: CASSLRPASGELFF. In nucleotides, the CDR3 is TGTGCCAGCAGCTTAAGGCCGGCGTCCGGGGAGCTGTTTTTT.

This chain uses TRBV19 with TRBJ2-5; the match to TRBD1 covers 8 bases. J gave up 5 bases and V 3 bases, and 11 bases lay outside the gene matches. This CDR3 region has 16 residues. CDR1 and CDR2 (germline): LNHDA, SQIVND (reference sequence). CDR3 in amino acids: CASSIRDRTPGETQYF. CDR3 DNA: TGTGCCAGTAGTATCCGGGACAGGACTCCCGGGGAGACCCAGTACTTC.

J is TRBJ2-4 and V is TRBV5-1; TRBD2 agrees at 13 bases. CDR1 is SGHRS, CDR2 YFSETQ, per germline. The CDR3 sequence is 19 residues long. The junction had 8 bases not matched to a gene; V was cut back by 2 bases and J by 0 bases. Written as DNA, the CDR3 is TGCGCCAGCAGCTTAGGACTAGCGGGAGTGGGTCTAGCCAAAAACATTCAGTACTTC. Its protein product is CASSLGLAGVGLAKNIQYF.

The gene calls are TRBV6-5 and TRBJ2-3; D not resolved. CDR3 size: 15 residues. Deletions cut 5 bases from V and 4 bases from J, with 16 bases between. CDR1 and CDR2 from the germline V gene are MNHEY and SVGAGI. DNA for the CDR3: TGTGCCAGCAGTCCCAGTGGGGATATCGCAGATACGCAGTATTTT. Amino acids: CASSPSGDIADTQYF.

This clone was observed once. This chain links TRBV4-3 with TRBJ1-4; unclear D gene. Trimming shortened V by 1 base and J by 5 bases, and 29 bases separated the two germline ends. Germline assignment: CDR1 LGHNA and CDR2 YSLEER. The CDR3 has 21 amino acids. CDR3 loop: CASSQVLAYTLLNPQNEKLFF. The CDR3 bases are TGCGCCAGCAGCCAAGTTTTGGCGTACACCCTACTCAACCCCCAAAATGAAAAACTGTTTTTT.

The chain uses TRBV11-2 and TRBJ2-7; a weak D match, TRBD2 (6 bases). V dropped 4 bases and J dropped 3 bases, with 16 bases sitting between them. This CDR3 has 15 amino acids. Per germline, CDR1 SGHAT and CDR2 FQNNGV. In DNA, the CDR3 is TGTGCCAGCAGCTCTGGCCCAAACGGGGGCTACGAGCAGTACTTC. Translating it yields CASSSGPNGGYEQYF.

This clone has a single count. The rearrangement uses TRBV28 and TRBJ2-5; perhaps D is TRBD1 or TRBD2 (5 bases each). V lost 5 bases and J lost 3, with 13 bases in between. The CDR3 spans 14 residues. CDR1 is MDHEN, CDR2 SYDVKM, per germline. The CDR3 loop reads CASSTPGTKETQYF. As DNA, the CDR3 is TGTGCCAGCAGTACCCCCGGGACGAAAGAGACCCAGTACTTC.

This clone was observed once. J is TRBJ2-7 and V is TRBV4-1; D is unresolved. The ends were cut back, 4 bases at V and 6 bases at J, with 16 bases in the middle. Germline CDR1 reads MGHRA; CDR2 reads YSYEKL. The CDR3 sequence is 14 residues long. The CDR3 DNA follows: TGCGCCAGCAGCCCTCCTTCCGGGCTGGGCGAGCAGTACTTC. This codes for CASSPPSGLGEQYF.

The chain couples TRBV15 to TRBJ2-7; D possibly matches TRBD1 or TRBD2 (5 bases each). V was pared by 4 bases and J by 0 bases, with 13 bases between. The germline V gene has CDR1 LNHNV and CDR2 YYDKDF (reference sequence). The CDR3 runs 15 residues. The CDR3 protein is CATSTPGPNSYEQYF. As DNA, the CDR3 is TGTGCCACCAGCACCCCGGGACCAAACTCCTACGAGCAGTACTTC.

The sample holds one count of this clone. V gene TRBV28 combines with J gene TRBJ2-5; TRBD2 agrees at 7 bases. V was clipped by 5 bases and J by 4 bases; unmatched bases: 10. This CDR3 is built from 15 residues. Germline CDR1 and CDR2: MDHEN and SYDVKM. CDR3: CASSPREALGETQYF. In nucleotides, the CDR3 is TGTGCCAGCAGTCCTCGGGAGGCCCTCGGAGAGACCCAGTACTTC.

The chain joins TRBV11-2 to TRBJ1-1; weak D call: TRBD1 (5 bases). The V gene lost 5 bases and the J gene lost 4 bases, with 14 bases spanning the gap. Germline V gene data show CDR1 as SGHAT and CDR2 as FQNNGV. The CDR3 totals 14 residues. The CDR3 loop is CASSRRVDITEAFF. As DNA, the CDR3 is TGTGCCAGCAGCCGCAGGGTGGACATCACTGAAGCTTTCTTT.

CDR3 nucleotides: TGTGCCAGTAGACAGGGCTCTGAGCAGCCCCAGCATTTT. Translating it yields CASRQGSEQPQHF. The V gene is TRBV19, the J gene TRBJ1-5, with D maybe TRBD1 (6 bases). CDR1 and CDR2 from the germline V gene are LNHDA and SQIVND (reference sequence). Trimming removed 6 bases from V and 7 bases from J, with 13 bases in between. This CDR3 contains 13 residues. Variable domain in full (rest from reference TRBV19 and TRBJ1-5): DGGITQSPKYLFRKEGQNVTLSCEQNLNHDAMYWYRQDPGQGLRLIYYSQIVNDFQKGDIAEGYSVSREKKESFPLTVTSAQKNPTAFYLCASRQGSEQPQHFGDGTRLSIL.

This chain connects TRBV5-1 to TRBJ2-1; the D gene is possibly TRBD2 (5 bases). The V gene lost 0 bases and the J gene lost 3 bases, with 10 bases spanning the gap. CDR1 is SGHRS, CDR2 YFSETQ, per germline. This CDR3 spans 15 amino acids. The CDR3 is CASSLALAGYNEQFF. CDR3 nucleotides: TGCGCCAGCAGCTTGGCCCTAGCAGGCTACAATGAGCAGTTCTTC.

This rearrangement joins TRBV5-4 to TRBJ2-2; perhaps TRBD1 as D (5 bases). This CDR3 region has 16 residues. In germline, CDR1 is SGHNT, CDR2 YYREEE (reference sequence). Deletions cut 0 bases from V and 4 bases from J, with 13 bases between. The CDR3 here is CASSLVGRVGTGELFF. CDR3 nucleotide sequence: TGTGCCAGCAGCTTGGTAGGCAGGGTTGGCACCGGGGAGCTGTTTTTT. The complete variable domain, with remaining parts taken from reference TRBV5-4 and TRBJ2-2, reads ETGVTQSPTHLIKTRGQQVTLRCSSQSGHNTVSWYQQALGQGPQFIFQYYREEENGRGNFPPRFSGLQFPNYSSELNVNALELDDSALYLCASSLVGRVGTGELFFGEGSRLTVL.